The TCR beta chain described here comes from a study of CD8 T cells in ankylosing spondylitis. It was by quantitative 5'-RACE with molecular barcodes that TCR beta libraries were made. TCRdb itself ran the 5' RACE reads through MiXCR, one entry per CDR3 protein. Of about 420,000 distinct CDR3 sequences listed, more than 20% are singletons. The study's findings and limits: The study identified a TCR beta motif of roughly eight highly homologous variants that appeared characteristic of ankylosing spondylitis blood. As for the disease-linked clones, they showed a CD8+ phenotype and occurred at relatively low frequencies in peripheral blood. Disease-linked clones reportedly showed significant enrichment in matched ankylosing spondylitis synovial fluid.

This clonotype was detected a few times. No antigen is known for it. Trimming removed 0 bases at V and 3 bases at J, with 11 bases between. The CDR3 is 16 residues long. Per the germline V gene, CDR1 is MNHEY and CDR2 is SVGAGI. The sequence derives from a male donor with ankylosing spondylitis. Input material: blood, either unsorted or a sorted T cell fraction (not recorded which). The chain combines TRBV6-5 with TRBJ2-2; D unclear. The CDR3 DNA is TGTGCCAGCAGTTACTCCACCCTGCTAGACACCGGGGAGCTGTTTTTT. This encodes CASSYSTLLDTGELFF.